The 8 T cell receptor beta chains listed next were all sequenced from one sample in a study of blood T cell repertoires in COVID-19. Assay: immunoSEQ multiplex PCR; the TCRdb copy retains only in-frame clones and omits some. This table holds 150,000 or so clones, roughly four fifths found once. Input material: peripheral blood. The source of these receptors is an elderly man with acute or convalescent COVID-19.

The chain couples TRBV2 to TRBJ1-3; D gene ambiguous. V lost 3 bases, J lost 0 bases, and 9 bases lay in between. The CDR3 length is 15 residues. Germline CDR1 is SNHLY and CDR2 is FYNNEI. The CDR3 DNA reads as TGTGCCAGCAGTGAGTGGCAGATCTCTGGAAACACCATATATTTT. Amino acid sequence: CASSEWQISGNTIYF. Together with reference TRBV2 and TRBJ1-3, the CDR3 gives the full variable domain: EPEVTQTPSHQVTQMGQEVILRCVPISNHLYFYWYRQILGQKVEFLVSFYNNEISEKSEIFDDQFSVERPDGSNFTLKIRSTKLEDSAMYFCASSEWQISGNTIYFGEGSWLTVV.

Only one count was recorded for this clone. The V and J genes are TRBV6-5 and TRBJ2-1, with 8 nucleotides matching TRBD2. The CDR3 is 12 residues long. CDR1 and CDR2 from the germline V gene are MNHEY and SVGAGI. The V gene end was trimmed by 8 bases and the J gene end by 5 bases; junction bases not matched to a gene: 2. CDR3 region: CASSGLDNEQFF. The CDR3 nucleotides are TGTGCCAGCTCGGGACTAGACAATGAGCAGTTCTTC.

The genes are TRBV11-2 and TRBJ2-5, with D unclear. The CDR3 is 17 residues long. Germline V gene data show CDR1 as SGHAT and CDR2 as FQNNGV. V lost 6 bases to trimming and J lost 2 bases, with 22 bases between them. The CDR3 nucleotides read TGTGCCAGCAGTTCCTCAGGCCTCGTAGGATTACAAGAGACCCAGTACTTC. Amino acids: CASSSSGLVGLQETQYF.

This chain connects TRBV21-1 to TRBJ1-3; the table names TRBD1, a call not compared with the DNA. TRBV21-1 is a known pseudogene. The CDR3 has 20 amino acids. The CDR3 spells CASSKGGGPGTGLSGNTIYF. CDR3 sequence (DNA): TGTGCCAGCAGCAAAGGGGGGGGGCCCGGGACAGGGTTATCTGGAAACACCATATATTTT.

The chain combines TRBV27 with TRBJ1-2; TRBD1 is a possible D gene (5 bases). The CDR3 has 13 amino acids. Germline V lookup: CDR1 MNHEY, CDR2 SMNVEV (reference sequence). V shed 2 bases and J shed 2 bases, with 6 bases lying between them. CDR3 DNA: TGTGCCAGCAGTTTACACAGGAACTATGGCTACACCTTC. Residues: CASSLHRNYGYTF.

This clone has more than one count but fewer than ten. This CDR3 is also generated by other DNA sequences in the sample. CDR3 in amino acids: CASSPSSTDTQYF. CDR3 nucleotides: TGTGCCAGCTCACCTTCAAGCACAGATACGCAGTATTTT. The chain carries TRBV18 and TRBJ2-3; unclear D gene. The ends were cut back, 3 bases at V and 0 bases at J, with 4 bases in the middle. CDR3 length: 13 residues. Germline V CDR1 and CDR2: KGHSH, LQKENI.

As DNA, the CDR3 is TGTGCCAGCAGGAGGGAGAACACTGAAGCTTTCTTT. Residues: CASRRENTEAFF. The rearrangement links TRBV3-1 (or the pseudogene TRBV3-2) to TRBJ1-1; D unresolved. V was pared by 6 bases and J by 1 base, with 6 bases between. CDR1 and CDR2 from the germline V gene are LGHDT and YNNKEL (reference sequence). There are 12 residues in the CDR3.

The gene calls are TRBV5-4 and TRBJ2-7; no clear D. V gave up 4 bases and J gave up 1 base, with 12 bases separating them. Looked up from germline, CDR1 is SGHNT and CDR2 is YYREEE (reference sequence). The CDR3 runs to 14 residues. This chain's CDR3 is CASSPDGWSYEQYF. The CDR3 DNA follows: TGTGCCAGCAGCCCAGACGGGTGGTCCTACGAGCAGTACTTC.